This entry is about one TCR beta chain. The method was immunoSEQ multiplex PCR; TCRdb's version includes in-frame clones alone and lacks a portion of them. This table has roughly 60,000 clones, roughly 90% appearing once. This record comes from a study of blood T cell repertoires in COVID-19. Per germline, CDR1 PRHDT and CDR2 FYEKMQ (reference sequence). This CDR3 is 16 amino acids long. V shed 5 bases, J shed 2 bases, and the junction held 6 bases outside the gene matches. Sequenced input: peripheral blood. V usage is TRBV13 and J usage is TRBJ2-2; 9 bases line up with TRBD2. The TCR comes from a human donor in a cohort sampled during active COVID-19. CDR3 region: CASSHRAGGNTGELFF. DNA for the CDR3: TGTGCCAGCAGCCATCGAGCGGGGGGAAACACCGGGGAGCTGTTTTTT.